This T cell receptor beta chain derives from a study of Ad26.COV2.S vaccination and SARS-CoV-2 variants. Study-level points and caveats: Whether participants received vaccine or placebo, their non-spike TCR breadth was similar. Possibly, TCR breadth and depth analyses underestimated total T cell responses. The placebo group had lower spike-specific TCR breadth than the vaccine recipients did.

The treatment here: some 20 received Ad26.COV2.S at low or high dose, single or two shots; about five received placebo; per-sample allocation not given. The samples date from day 63 after the first vaccine or placebo injection. Method: immunoSEQ multiplex PCR; TCRdb's copy keeps in-frame clones and lacks some. The sample lists around 400,000 clones; 90% were seen once. Between the trimmed V and J ends, which lost 1 base and 1 base, there was a span of 9 bases. This CDR3 region has 15 residues. Germline assignment: CDR1 MNHEY and CDR2 SMNVEV (reference sequence). Remarks on this clone: The antigen is undetermined.

This TCR derives from a person aged 18-60 years who received the Ad26.COV2.S COVID-19 vaccine or a placebo. The chain has TRBV27 and TRBJ2-3, with a weak D call TRBD1 (6 bases). This specimen consisted of peripheral blood, obtained in a trial of Ad26.COV2.S vaccine versus placebo. The CDR3 sequence is CASSLYAGGTDTQYF. Written as DNA, the CDR3 is TGTGCCAGCAGTTTATACGCAGGGGGCACAGATACGCAGTATTTT.